Listed below are T cell receptor beta chains from one sample, sequenced in a study of blood T cell repertoires in COVID-19. TCRdb keeps only in-frame clones here, not all; method: immunoSEQ multiplex PCR. The table shows about 320,000 clones, with around 92% occurring only once. Sequenced: peripheral blood. The receptor set was obtained from a woman aged 25 to 45 with COVID-19, enrolled during active disease. Each CDR3 is given with its conserved first and last residue.

v_gene: TRBV3-1/TRBV3-2
CDR3aa: CASSQPSREDYGYTF

v_gene: TRBV4-1
CDR3aa: CASSQLSGGTYNEQFF

v_gene: TRBV19
CDR3aa: CASSIGTGWSYEQYF

v_gene: TRBV6-5
CDR3aa: CASSPGIEASEQFF

v_gene: TRBV30
CDR3aa: CAWSFNGKNEQYF

v_gene: TRBV7-9
CDR3aa: CASPTTSGGSSTDTQYF

v_gene: TRBV6-5
CDR3aa: CASSSGEEGTEAFF

v_gene: TRBV12-3/TRBV12-4
CDR3aa: CASTELGPYGYTF

v_gene: TRBV3-1/TRBV3-2
CDR3aa: CASSRGGRGGSYEQYF

v_gene: TRBV19
CDR3aa: CASSIVGVDSPLHF

v_gene: TRBV6-6
CDR3aa: CASSWEGTGEAFF

v_gene: TRBV18
CDR3aa: CASSPRDRTYNEQFF

v_gene: TRBV2
CDR3aa: CASSEIAGGYNEQFF

v_gene: TRBV12-3/TRBV12-4
CDR3aa: CASSHLGGELFF

v_gene: TRBV2
CDR3aa: CASSEVQGTYGYTF

v_gene: TRBV3-1/TRBV3-2
CDR3aa: CASSLTGGGETQYF

v_gene: TRBV2
CDR3aa: CASSDQGNHEQYF

v_gene: TRBV11-2
CDR3aa: CASSLGTLPDTQYF

v_gene: TRBV30
CDR3aa: CAWSVSTGELFF

v_gene: TRBV7-9
CDR3aa: CASSPEAYNEQFF

v_gene: TRBV5-1
CDR3aa: CASSLPLGQGAATNEKLFF

v_gene: TRBV10-1
CDR3aa: CASSRNTGELFF

v_gene: TRBV28
CDR3aa: CASSFFSGGPNQETQYF

v_gene: TRBV7-8
CDR3aa: CASSFQSGTEAFF

v_gene: TRBV29-1
CDR3aa: CSAGGGQGYEQYF

v_gene: TRBV5-1
CDR3aa: CASSTAPTPGQAYGYTF

v_gene: TRBV18
CDR3aa: CASSASDRESGGYTF

v_gene: TRBV5-1
CDR3aa: CASSPGQGIYEQYF

v_gene: TRBV20-1
CDR3aa: CSASGVRLAGGLRETQYF

v_gene: TRBV5-4
CDR3aa: CASRARTGQQINYGYTF

v_gene: TRBV28
CDR3aa: CASSFTGYGNQPQHF

v_gene: TRBV5-1
CDR3aa: CASSFHGQYNEQFF

v_gene: TRBV19
CDR3aa: CASSPRDYYNEQFF

v_gene: TRBV2
CDR3aa: CASSEQGTEAFF

v_gene: TRBV27
CDR3aa: CASSLSWLGQPSGANVLTF

v_gene: TRBV19
CDR3aa: CASTPRAGRLGQPQHF

v_gene: TRBV5-6
CDR3aa: CASSFFQGGLFGEQYF

v_gene: TRBV23-1
CDR3aa: CAGGQGSNQPQHF

v_gene: TRBV5-1
CDR3aa: CASSFNRGNSPLHF

v_gene: TRBV10-3
CDR3aa: CAISESLAGGDGELFF

v_gene: TRBV5-8
CDR3aa: CASKPDRPHTEAFF

v_gene: TRBV6-1
CDR3aa: CASSDGRTGVTEAFF

v_gene: TRBV19
CDR3aa: CASKGRQMRGQAFF

v_gene: TRBV5-1
CDR3aa: CASSLAGGATDTQYF